The present T cell receptor (beta chain) was sequenced within a study of response to subunit inactivated influenza vaccine. Study-wide points: Authors suggested few new T cells are recruited by each seasonal influenza vaccination.

TCRdb reprocessed the RT-PCR reads with MiXCR, giving one entry per CDR3 protein. The sample holds about 190,000 distinct CDR3 sequences, around 15% seen once. Concerning this clonotype: The target antigen is unknown.

This sample comprised CD8+ T cells sorted from PBMCs, obtained approximately 5 days after vaccination. The TCR comes from a man aged 50 to 59 who received an inactivated influenza vaccine.

The CDR3 DNA follows: TGTGCCATCAGTGAATTGACAGCAGTCACAGATACGCAGTATTTT. This sequence encodes CAISELTAVTDTQYF. The chain uses TRBV10-3 and TRBJ2-3, with D maybe TRBD1 (5 bases). Germline CDR1 is ENHRY and CDR2 is SYGVKD. Trimming removed 3 bases at V and 2 bases at J, with 12 bases between. The CDR3 has 15 residues.